Listed below are T cell receptor beta chains from one sample, sequenced in a study of shared clonotypes between healthy human individuals. The table came from immunoSEQ multiplex PCR; TCRdb's copy has only in-frame clones and leaves some out. The table has 2 million to 2.5 million clones, approximately 94% seen once; the top ten hold roughly 0.13%. Sequenced input: naive CD4+ T cells sorted from blood. The receptors come from a man aged 18 to 29 in good health. Both conserved end residues are part of each CDR3. The order of the fields is D gene, clone size, J gene, V gene, CDR3 protein, CDR3 DNA. A D gene is named only where the DNA matches it firmly. Some rows mark clone size as missing; the rest say once, few, many or name a class of expanded clone.

D gene: .
clone size: .
J gene: TRBJ1-6
V gene: TRBV5-1
CDR3 protein: CASSLELVHVNSPLHF
CDR3 DNA: TGCGCCAGCAGCTTGGAACTGGTTCATGTCAATTCACCCCTCCACTTT

D gene: TRBD2
clone size: .
J gene: TRBJ2-3
V gene: TRBV5-4
CDR3 protein: CASSTTSADTQYF
CDR3 DNA: TGTGCCAGCAGCACGACTAGCGCAGATACGCAGTATTTT

D gene: .
clone size: .
J gene: TRBJ1-2
V gene: TRBV15
CDR3 protein: CATSRARDNYGYTF
CDR3 DNA: TGTGCCACCAGCAGAGCCAGGGATAACTATGGCTACACCTTC

D gene: TRBD1
clone size: .
J gene: TRBJ2-3
V gene: TRBV6-5
CDR3 protein: CASRVQGASTDTQYF
CDR3 DNA: TGTGCCAGCAGGGTACAGGGGGCGAGCACAGATACGCAGTATTTT

D gene: TRBD1
clone size: .
J gene: TRBJ2-7
V gene: TRBV4-2
CDR3 protein: CASSQSPTGDSYEQYF
CDR3 DNA: TGTGCCAGCAGCCAATCACCGACAGGGGATTCCTACGAGCAGTACTTC

D gene: .
clone size: .
J gene: TRBJ1-2
V gene: TRBV28
CDR3 protein: CASSMIAGGGYTF
CDR3 DNA: TGTGCCAGCAGCATGATCGCCGGAGGGGGCTACACCTTC

D gene: .
clone size: .
J gene: TRBJ1-1
V gene: TRBV6-7
CDR3 protein: CASRSRGGNTEAFF
CDR3 DNA: TGTGCCAGCAGGTCTCGAGGCGGGAACACTGAAGCTTTCTTT

D gene: .
clone size: .
J gene: TRBJ1-2
V gene: TRBV5-6
CDR3 protein: CASSPSGPASYTF
CDR3 DNA: TGTGCCAGCAGCCCTTCCGGGCCCGCAAGCTACACCTTC

D gene: .
clone size: .
J gene: TRBJ1-1
V gene: TRBV30
CDR3 protein: CAWGPDRQEGEAFF
CDR3 DNA: TGTGCCTGGGGACCTGACAGGCAAGAAGGGGAAGCTTTCTTT

D gene: .
clone size: .
J gene: TRBJ1-2
V gene: TRBV7-8
CDR3 protein: CASSLEMGSNYGYTF
CDR3 DNA: TGTGCCAGCAGCTTAGAAATGGGTTCTAACTATGGCTACACCTTC

D gene: .
clone size: .
J gene: TRBJ2-5
V gene: TRBV7-2
CDR3 protein: CASSYWGVETQYF
CDR3 DNA: TGTGCCAGCAGTTATTGGGGAGTTGAGACCCAGTACTTC

D gene: .
clone size: .
J gene: TRBJ2-3
V gene: TRBV10-3
CDR3 protein: CAISDLFTDTQYF
CDR3 DNA: TGTGCCATCAGTGATCTTTTCACAGATACGCAGTATTTT

D gene: .
clone size: .
J gene: TRBJ2-2
V gene: TRBV7-2
CDR3 protein: CASSLEARVSTGELFF
CDR3 DNA: TGTGCCAGCAGCTTAGAGGCTAGGGTGAGCACCGGGGAGCTGTTTTTT

D gene: .
clone size: once
J gene: TRBJ2-1
V gene: TRBV9
CDR3 protein: CASSVEGSAYNEQFF
CDR3 DNA: TGTGCCAGCAGCGTAGAGGGTTCAGCGTACAATGAGCAGTTCTTC

D gene: .
clone size: .
J gene: TRBJ2-1
V gene: TRBV12-5
CDR3 protein: CASGLVKSRLDENEQFF
CDR3 DNA: TGTGCTAGTGGTTTGGTAAAGTCGAGACTAGATGAAAATGAGCAGTTCTTC

D gene: .
clone size: .
J gene: TRBJ2-7
V gene: TRBV9
CDR3 protein: CASSATGKGEQYF
CDR3 DNA: TGTGCCAGCAGCGCAACAGGGAAGGGCGAGCAGTACTTC

D gene: .
clone size: .
J gene: TRBJ1-4
V gene: TRBV6-6
CDR3 protein: CASSFRTGANEKLFF
CDR3 DNA: TGTGCCAGCAGTTTCCGGACCGGAGCTAATGAAAAACTGTTTTTT

D gene: TRBD2
clone size: once
J gene: TRBJ2-3
V gene: TRBV4-3
CDR3 protein: CASSQLSGSLADTQYF
CDR3 DNA: TGCGCCAGCAGCCAGCTAAGCGGGAGCTTGGCAGATACGCAGTATTTT

D gene: TRBD2
clone size: .
J gene: TRBJ2-2
V gene: TRBV2
CDR3 protein: CASSEVLADTGELFF
CDR3 DNA: TGTGCCAGCAGTGAAGTACTAGCGGACACCGGGGAGCTGTTTTTT

D gene: .
clone size: .
J gene: TRBJ1-1
V gene: TRBV5-1
CDR3 protein: CASSSLDSIGTEAFF
CDR3 DNA: TGCGCCAGCAGCTCCCTGGACAGTATCGGGACTGAAGCTTTCTTT

D gene: TRBD2
clone size: once
J gene: TRBJ2-1
V gene: TRBV4-2
CDR3 protein: CASSQELLGLGDEQFF
CDR3 DNA: TGTGCCAGCAGCCAAGAACTTTTAGGACTAGGCGATGAGCAGTTCTTC

D gene: .
clone size: .
J gene: TRBJ1-5
V gene: TRBV7-2
CDR3 protein: CASSLGRINQPQHF
CDR3 DNA: TGTGCCAGCAGCTTAGGTCGGATCAATCAGCCCCAGCATTTT

D gene: TRBD1
clone size: .
J gene: TRBJ2-7
V gene: TRBV5-1
CDR3 protein: CASSLGTGYEQYF
CDR3 DNA: TGCGCCAGCAGCTTGGGGACAGGGTACGAGCAGTACTTC

D gene: .
clone size: few
J gene: TRBJ1-1
V gene: TRBV5-1
CDR3 protein: CASSLSKSPEAFF
CDR3 DNA: TGCGCCAGCAGCTTGAGTAAGAGCCCTGAAGCTTTCTTT

D gene: .
clone size: .
J gene: TRBJ2-4
V gene: TRBV6-1
CDR3 protein: CASSGRAAKNIQYF
CDR3 DNA: TGTGCCAGCAGTGGGAGGGCGGCCAAAAACATTCAGTACTTC

D gene: .
clone size: .
J gene: TRBJ2-3
V gene: TRBV10-3
CDR3 protein: CAISTLITDTQYF
CDR3 DNA: TGTGCCATCAGTACCCTGATCACAGATACGCAGTATTTT

D gene: .
clone size: .
J gene: TRBJ2-6
V gene: TRBV4-1
CDR3 protein: CASSQGVSGANVLTF
CDR3 DNA: TGCGCCAGCAGCCAAGGCGTCTCTGGGGCCAACGTCCTGACTTTC

D gene: .
clone size: .
J gene: TRBJ2-7
V gene: TRBV5-4
CDR3 protein: CASSLAQGEQYF
CDR3 DNA: TGTGCCAGCAGCTTGGCACAGGGCGAGCAGTACTTC

D gene: TRBD2
clone size: once
J gene: TRBJ2-1
V gene: TRBV27
CDR3 protein: CASSLSTGGSSEQFF
CDR3 DNA: TGTGCCAGCAGTTTATCTACGGGAGGGAGTAGTGAGCAGTTCTTC

D gene: .
clone size: .
J gene: TRBJ1-2
V gene: TRBV7-2
CDR3 protein: CASSLDRVGGYTF
CDR3 DNA: TGTGCCAGCAGCTTAGACAGGGTGGGCGGCTACACCTTC

D gene: .
clone size: once
J gene: TRBJ1-5
V gene: TRBV30
CDR3 protein: CASTSGSGNQPQHF
CDR3 DNA: TGTGCCTCTACTTCGGGATCTGGCAATCAGCCCCAGCATTTT

D gene: .
clone size: .
J gene: TRBJ2-7
V gene: TRBV2
CDR3 protein: CAGGQGVTYEQYF
CDR3 DNA: TGTGCCGGAGGTCAGGGAGTAACCTACGAGCAGTACTTC

D gene: .
clone size: .
J gene: TRBJ1-1
V gene: TRBV6-5
CDR3 protein: CASGLTGLNTEAFF
CDR3 DNA: TGTGCCAGCGGCCTAACGGGGCTTAACACTGAAGCTTTCTTT

D gene: TRBD1
clone size: once
J gene: TRBJ2-3
V gene: TRBV4-3
CDR3 protein: CASSQGTGGADTQYF
CDR3 DNA: TGCGCCAGCAGCCAAGGAACAGGGGGCGCGGATACGCAGTATTTT

D gene: TRBD1
clone size: .
J gene: TRBJ2-7
V gene: TRBV15
CDR3 protein: CATSRVAGRGRYEQYF
CDR3 DNA: TGTGCCACCAGCAGAGTTGCGGGCAGGGGGCGTTACGAGCAGTACTTC

D gene: TRBD2
clone size: .
J gene: TRBJ2-2
V gene: TRBV27
CDR3 protein: CASSPTSGGRSGELFF
CDR3 DNA: TGTGCCAGCAGTCCCACTAGCGGGGGACGAAGCGGGGAGCTGTTTTTT

D gene: TRBD2
clone size: .
J gene: TRBJ2-3
V gene: TRBV30
CDR3 protein: CAWSSGTSGPDTQYF
CDR3 DNA: TGTGCCTGGAGTAGCGGGACTAGCGGACCAGATACGCAGTATTTT

D gene: .
clone size: .
J gene: TRBJ1-6
V gene: TRBV5-4
CDR3 protein: CASSLARGASYNSPLHF
CDR3 DNA: TGTGCCAGCAGCTTGGCCAGGGGTGCCTCCTATAATTCACCCCTCCACTTT

D gene: TRBD1
clone size: .
J gene: TRBJ2-7
V gene: TRBV6-6
CDR3 protein: CASRSSRDRAHEQYF
CDR3 DNA: TGTGCCAGCAGGTCGAGCCGGGACAGGGCCCACGAGCAGTACTTC

D gene: .
clone size: .
J gene: TRBJ1-5
V gene: TRBV7-2
CDR3 protein: CASSLVGGGNQPQHF
CDR3 DNA: TGTGCCAGCAGCTTAGTCGGGGGCGGCAATCAGCCCCAGCATTTT